This TCR beta chain was captured by sequencing in a study of T cells in localized non-small cell lung cancer. Findings and limits, study-wide: Across samples, adjacent lung featured a median roughly 62 of the top 100 tumor clones. Because only a single region of the tumor was sequenced, heterogeneity remains possible. Among the tissues sampled, uninvolved adjacent lung had the highest T cell clonality, above tumor.

The data were produced by immunoSEQ multiplex PCR, yet TCRdb's version contains in-frame clones alone and is incomplete. The table has tens of thousands of clones, 85% to 90% seen once; the top ten hold 2.5% to 3%. Turning to this clone: The target antigen is unknown.

After removal of 0 bases from V and 5 bases from J, the junction contained 2 bases not matched to a gene. This CDR3 is built from 14 residues. Per the germline V gene, CDR1 is SSHAT and CDR2 is FNYEAQ (reference sequence). The sequence derives from a female donor over 55 with stage I lung adenocarcinoma. V gene TRBV7-7 combines with J gene TRBJ2-7; 9 bases are shared with TRBD1. Sequencing used peripheral blood, obtained before any cancer treatment. CDR3 sequence: CASSLADRGDEQYF. Here the CDR3 DNA reads TGTGCCAGCAGCTTAGCCGACAGGGGGGACGAGCAGTACTTC.